This T cell receptor (beta chain) was documented in a study of T cell responses to AZD1222 COVID-19 vaccine. CDR1 is SQVTM, CDR2 ANQGSEA, per germline. The CDR3 runs to 12 residues. The germline V and J ends were trimmed by 3 bases and 4 bases, with 9 bases remaining between them. Some clones are missing from TCRdb's copy, which holds only in-frame ones; the method was immunoSEQ multiplex PCR. The sample gives about 220,000 clones, about 92% of which show up once; approximately 1% is in the top ten. On this clone: Its antigen remains unidentified.

Broader study findings: Nearly half of spike-specific TCRs reportedly target variant regions that are unmutated in the B.1.351 and B.1.1.7 variants.

This material consisted of peripheral blood, taken on day 0 of MenACWY control vaccination. The clonotype originates from an adult in good health. V usage is TRBV29-1 and J usage is TRBJ1-1; D may be TRBD1 (5 bases). DNA for the CDR3: TGCAGCGTTGACTGGGGGGGCACTGAAGCTTTCTTT. Its protein is CSVDWGGTEAFF.